A selection of T cell receptor beta chains follows, all from one sample in a study of cytomegalovirus exposure and HLA in healthy donors. The protocol was immunoSEQ multiplex PCR, while the TCRdb copy is restricted to in-frame clones and leaves out a portion. This table holds roughly 130,000 clones, approximately 65% found once. What was sequenced was PBMCs. The receptors were sampled from a man between 18 and 29 years old in good health and CMV-seronegative. CDR3s include the opening cysteine and the closing phenylalanine or tryptophan. The order of the fields is D gene, J gene, clone size, V gene, CDR3 DNA, CDR3 protein. The D gene is left open where the match is weak. Size is omitted from some rows. Given values are once, few, many or a class for expanded clones.

D gene: .
J gene: TRBJ1-1
clone size: .
V gene: TRBV5-6
CDR3 DNA: TGTGCCAGCAGCTTAGGAGGGTGGAACACTGAAGCTTTCTTT
CDR3 protein: CASSLGGWNTEAFF

D gene: TRBD2
J gene: TRBJ2-7
clone size: .
V gene: TRBV27
CDR3 DNA: TGTGCCAGCAGTTCGGGTCTAGCGGGGGCTTTTTACGAGCAGTACTTC
CDR3 protein: CASSSGLAGAFYEQYF

D gene: .
J gene: TRBJ2-2
clone size: .
V gene: TRBV27
CDR3 DNA: TGTGCCAGCAGTTTTCTGAACACCGGGGAGCTGTTTTTT
CDR3 protein: CASSFLNTGELFF

D gene: .
J gene: TRBJ1-2
clone size: .
V gene: TRBV4-1
CDR3 DNA: TGCGCCAGCAGCCAACCGATAGGGCAGGGCTATGGCTACACCTTC
CDR3 protein: CASSQPIGQGYGYTF

D gene: TRBD2
J gene: TRBJ2-1
clone size: .
V gene: TRBV7-9
CDR3 DNA: TGTGCCAGCAGCTTAATGGCTAGCGGGAACAATGAGCAGTTCTTC
CDR3 protein: CASSLMASGNNEQFF

D gene: .
J gene: TRBJ1-1
clone size: .
V gene: TRBV5-1
CDR3 DNA: TGCGCCAGCAGCCCCCGGGACAAGAACACTGAAGCTTTCTTT
CDR3 protein: CASSPRDKNTEAFF

D gene: .
J gene: TRBJ2-3
clone size: .
V gene: TRBV7-9
CDR3 DNA: TGTGCCAGCAGCTTGTCGTCGGGGGTTGATACGCAGTATTTT
CDR3 protein: CASSLSSGVDTQYF

D gene: TRBD1
J gene: TRBJ1-1
clone size: .
V gene: TRBV9
CDR3 DNA: TGTGCCAGCAGCTTCAGGACAGGGGAAGCTCTCTTT
CDR3 protein: CASSFRTGEALF

D gene: .
J gene: TRBJ1-1
clone size: .
V gene: TRBV28
CDR3 DNA: TGTGCCAGCAGTTTCTCAGGGGTCTCAGGGGTCATCCGAACAGCTGAAGCTTTCTTT
CDR3 protein: CASSFSGVSGVIRTAEAFF

D gene: TRBD1
J gene: TRBJ2-2
clone size: .
V gene: TRBV5-6
CDR3 DNA: TGTGCCAGCAGCTCTCCCGGGACAGGGATTTGGGGGCTGTTTTTT
CDR3 protein: CASSSPGTGIWGLFF

D gene: .
J gene: TRBJ2-5
clone size: .
V gene: TRBV2
CDR3 DNA: TGTGCCGGCTCGTACCAAGAGACCCAGTACTTC
CDR3 protein: CAGSYQETQYF

D gene: .
J gene: TRBJ2-6
clone size: .
V gene: TRBV4-2
CDR3 DNA: TGTGCCAGCAGCGATCCTGGGCCCTCTGGGGCCAACGTCCTGACTTTC
CDR3 protein: CASSDPGPSGANVLTF

D gene: TRBD1
J gene: TRBJ1-6
clone size: .
V gene: TRBV27
CDR3 DNA: TGTGCCAGCAGTATGACAGGGAATAATTCACCCCTCCACTTT
CDR3 protein: CASSMTGNNSPLHF

D gene: TRBD1
J gene: TRBJ1-1
clone size: .
V gene: TRBV29-1
CDR3 DNA: TGCAGCGCTCTCGGACAGGGGAACACTGAAGCTTTCTTT
CDR3 protein: CSALGQGNTEAFF

D gene: .
J gene: TRBJ1-4
clone size: .
V gene: TRBV5-6
CDR3 DNA: TGTGCCAGCAGCTTGATGACAGACGTCGGGGGACCTGAAAAACTGTTTTTT
CDR3 protein: CASSLMTDVGGPEKLFF

D gene: TRBD1
J gene: TRBJ1-2
clone size: few
V gene: TRBV29-1
CDR3 DNA: TGCAGCGTTGAAGATGACGTACAGGGGTATAAAGGCTACACCTTC
CDR3 protein: CSVEDDVQGYKGYTF

D gene: TRBD1
J gene: TRBJ2-4
clone size: .
V gene: TRBV28
CDR3 DNA: TGTGCCAGCAGTAGGGACAGGGTAACCAAAAACATTCAGTACTTC
CDR3 protein: CASSRDRVTKNIQYF

D gene: .
J gene: TRBJ2-5
clone size: .
V gene: TRBV19
CDR3 DNA: TGTGCCAGTAGTAAAGACGGCCAAGAGACCCAGTACTTC
CDR3 protein: CASSKDGQETQYF

D gene: .
J gene: TRBJ1-2
clone size: .
V gene: TRBV28
CDR3 DNA: TGTGCCAGCAGTGGCACAGGGTGGACTCACTATGGCTACACCTTC
CDR3 protein: CASSGTGWTHYGYTF

D gene: .
J gene: TRBJ2-1
clone size: .
V gene: TRBV9
CDR3 DNA: TGTGCCAGCAGCGTAGCTCCGGCTGGGCCAGGAGGTGAGCAGTTCTTC
CDR3 protein: CASSVAPAGPGGEQFF

D gene: .
J gene: TRBJ1-2
clone size: once
V gene: TRBV7-9
CDR3 DNA: TGTGCCAGCAGCTTAGCAGGGACTCATGGCTACACCTTC
CDR3 protein: CASSLAGTHGYTF

D gene: .
J gene: TRBJ2-1
clone size: few
V gene: TRBV30
CDR3 DNA: TGTGCCTGGAGTGAACTAGGGTATGACAATGAGCAGTTCTTC
CDR3 protein: CAWSELGYDNEQFF

D gene: TRBD1
J gene: TRBJ2-7
clone size: .
V gene: TRBV27
CDR3 DNA: TGTGCCAGCAGCAGACAGGGTGCCGAGCAGTACTTC
CDR3 protein: CASSRQGAEQYF

D gene: TRBD2
J gene: TRBJ2-1
clone size: .
V gene: TRBV5-1
CDR3 DNA: TGCGCCAGCAGGCTAGCGGTTCTAATCAATGAGCAGTTCTTC
CDR3 protein: CASRLAVLINEQFF

D gene: .
J gene: TRBJ2-7
clone size: few
V gene: TRBV12-2
CDR3 DNA: TGTGCAAGTCGCTTCAACCCCCGGGACAGGGGAACCGAGCAGTACTTC
CDR3 protein: CASRFNPRDRGTEQYF

D gene: TRBD1
J gene: TRBJ1-5
clone size: .
V gene: TRBV15
CDR3 DNA: TGTGCCACCAGCAAGGGACAGCTCAATCAGCCCCAGCATTTT
CDR3 protein: CATSKGQLNQPQHF

D gene: TRBD2
J gene: TRBJ2-1
clone size: .
V gene: TRBV28
CDR3 DNA: TGTGCCAGCAGATCGGGAGGGCCCGGGGAGCAGTTCTTC
CDR3 protein: CASRSGGPGEQFF

D gene: .
J gene: TRBJ2-7
clone size: .
V gene: TRBV6-6
CDR3 DNA: TGTGCCAGCAGTTACTACAGGGTGGACTACGAGCAGTACTTC
CDR3 protein: CASSYYRVDYEQYF

D gene: TRBD2
J gene: TRBJ2-7
clone size: .
V gene: TRBV7-6
CDR3 DNA: TGTGCCAGCAGCTTAGAGGCTAGCGGGAGCCGCCACGAGCAGTACTTC
CDR3 protein: CASSLEASGSRHEQYF

D gene: TRBD2
J gene: TRBJ2-1
clone size: few
V gene: TRBV7-9
CDR3 DNA: TGTGCCAGCAGCGGAACCGGGAGGATCAACAATGAGCAGTTCTTC
CDR3 protein: CASSGTGRINNEQFF

D gene: TRBD2
J gene: TRBJ2-2
clone size: few
V gene: TRBV30
CDR3 DNA: TGTGCCTGGGGAATATGGACTAGCGGGAGGGAGCTGTTTTTT
CDR3 protein: CAWGIWTSGRELFF